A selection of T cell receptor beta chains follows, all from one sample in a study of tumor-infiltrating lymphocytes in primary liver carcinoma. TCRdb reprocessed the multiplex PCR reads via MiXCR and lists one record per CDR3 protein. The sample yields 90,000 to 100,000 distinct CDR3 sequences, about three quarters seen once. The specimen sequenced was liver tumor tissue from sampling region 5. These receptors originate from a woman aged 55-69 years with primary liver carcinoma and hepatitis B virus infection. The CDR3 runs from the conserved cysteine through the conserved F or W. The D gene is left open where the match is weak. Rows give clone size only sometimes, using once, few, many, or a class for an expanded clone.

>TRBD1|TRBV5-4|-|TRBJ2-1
CVSSPRTGGDYNEQFF
TGTGTCAGCAGCCCGCGGACAGGGGGCGATTACAATGAGCAGTTCTTC
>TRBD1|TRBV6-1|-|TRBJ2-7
CASSVTGTGYERYF
TGTGCTAGCAGTGTTACCGGGACAGGGTACGAGCGGTACTTC
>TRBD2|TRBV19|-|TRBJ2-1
CASSQTSGRSYNEQFF
TGTGCCAGTAGTCAGACTAGCGGGAGATCCTACAATGAGCAGTTCTTC
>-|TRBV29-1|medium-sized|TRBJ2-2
CSASTSLNTGELFF
TGCAGCGCCTCGACGTCCTTGAACACCGGGGAGCTGTTTTTT
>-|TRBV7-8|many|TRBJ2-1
CASSSRLVSVNEQFF
TGTGCCAGCAGCTCCAGACTAGTATCGGTCAATGAGCAGTTCTTC
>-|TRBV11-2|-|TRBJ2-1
CASSYGTIGGYNEQLF
TGTGCCAGCAGTTACGGAACTATCGGGGGATACAATGAGCAGTTATTC
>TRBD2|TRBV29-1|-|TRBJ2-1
CCAMTSGHEQFF
TGCTGCGCTATGACTAGCGGTCATGAGCAGTTCTTC
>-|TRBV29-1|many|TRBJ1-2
CSVVQDYGYTF
TGCAGCGTTGTGCAGGACTATGGCTACACCTTC
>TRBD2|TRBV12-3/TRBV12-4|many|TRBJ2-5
CASSLARGAGGETQYF
TGTGCCAGCAGCCTCGCCCGAGGAGCGGGAGGTGAGACCCAGTACTTC
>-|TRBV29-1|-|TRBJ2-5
CSVGVVEPGYF
TGCAGCGTTGGAGTTGTAGAGCCGGGATACTTC
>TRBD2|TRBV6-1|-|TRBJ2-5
CASSERRTSGTSVILF
TGTGCCAGTAGCGAACGACGGACTAGCGGGACTTCGGTGATACTATTC